Listed below are T cell receptor beta chains from one sample, sequenced in a study of Ad26.COV2.S vaccination and SARS-CoV-2 variants. The repertoire was sequenced with immunoSEQ multiplex PCR; TCRdb's copy has only in-frame clones and lacks some. The sample contains 300,000 to 400,000 clones, roughly 91% of which appear only once. Sequences were derived from peripheral blood, sampled in a trial of Ad26.COV2.S vaccine versus placebo. These receptors all come from a person aged 18-60 years who received the Ad26.COV2.S COVID-19 vaccine or a placebo. CDR3s include the opening cysteine and the closing phenylalanine or tryptophan. A D gene is named only where the DNA matches it firmly. The size of a clone is reported for some rows only, either as once, few or many, or as a class for expanded clones.

V,D,size,J,DNA,CDR3
TRBV5-5,TRBD1,once,TRBJ1-2,TGTGCCAGCAGCCAGCAGGGGGCAGGAGGCTACACCTTC,CASSQQGAGGYTF
TRBV6-9,NA,NA,TRBJ1-2,TGTGCCAGCAGTTATTCCATACAGGTTGGCTACACCTTC,CASSYSIQVGYTF
TRBV19,NA,NA,TRBJ2-7,TGTGCCAGTAGTCCCCACAGGTCCTACGAGCAGTACTTC,CASSPHRSYEQYF
TRBV7-2,NA,once,TRBJ2-3,TGTGCCAGCAGCTTGACCAGGGGTACAGATACGCAGTATTTT,CASSLTRGTDTQYF
TRBV30,NA,NA,TRBJ1-1,TGTGCCTGGAGTGCTCCCGGGACTCCTGAAGCTTTCTTT,CAWSAPGTPEAFF
TRBV19,NA,NA,TRBJ1-2,TGTGCCAGTAGTCCCCCCGGACGCCTGGGGGGCTACACCTTC,CASSPPGRLGGYTF
TRBV4-2,NA,NA,TRBJ2-7,TGTGCCAGCAGCCAAGATGAAATGAGCTACGAGCAGTACTTC,CASSQDEMSYEQYF
TRBV10-3,TRBD2,NA,TRBJ2-1,TGTGCCATCAGTAAGACTAGCGGGGGGGCCGATGAGCAGTTCTTC,CAISKTSGGADEQFF
TRBV30,NA,NA,TRBJ2-7,TGTGCCCTCAGACAGTCTAGCTCCTACGAGCAGTACTTC,CALRQSSSYEQYF
TRBV10-2,TRBD1,NA,TRBJ2-7,TGCGCCAGCAGAATCTCAGGGGGACATGACGAGCAGTACTTC,CASRISGGHDEQYF
TRBV30,NA,NA,TRBJ2-4,TGTGCCTTCATTGGGGCGAAAAACATTCAGTACTTC,CAFIGAKNIQYF
TRBV29-1,TRBD2,NA,TRBJ2-1,TGCAGCGCTCTGGGACTAGCGGGGGAGCAGTTCTTC,CSALGLAGEQFF
TRBV3-1/TRBV3-2,NA,NA,TRBJ1-5,TGTGCCAGCAGCCAAGCCCCCAGGGACAATCAGCCCCAGCATTTT,CASSQAPRDNQPQHF
TRBV7-9,NA,NA,TRBJ1-1,TGTGCCAGCAGCTTAGTGCAGGAAAACACTGAAGCTTTCTTT,CASSLVQENTEAFF
TRBV19,NA,once,TRBJ1-2,TGTGCCAGTAGTATCTTAGTGGGCTATGGCTACACCTTC,CASSILVGYGYTF
TRBV2,TRBD2,NA,TRBJ2-1,TGTGCCAGCAGGATAGCAAGCGGGGGGGCTGAGGAGCAGTTCTTC,CASRIASGGAEEQFF
TRBV6-5,NA,NA,TRBJ2-2,TGTGCCAGCAGGGACCCGAACACCGGGGAGCTGTTTTTT,CASRDPNTGELFF
TRBV2,TRBD1,NA,TRBJ1-5,TGTGCCAGCAGTCTACCGGGACAGGTAAATCAGCCCCAGCATTTT,CASSLPGQVNQPQHF
TRBV6-2/TRBV6-3,TRBD1,NA,TRBJ1-6,TGTGCCAGCAGTCCCGGGACAGGGGGTTCACCCCTCCACTTT,CASSPGTGGSPLHF
TRBV4-2,NA,NA,TRBJ1-5,TGTGCCGGGGGGGGGTATGCGGGCAATCAGCCCCAGCATTTT,CAGGGYAGNQPQHF
TRBV7-2,TRBD1,NA,TRBJ1-2,TGTGCCAGCAACCACAGGGGGCAAGGGGGCTACACCTTC,CASNHRGQGGYTF
TRBV10-2,TRBD2,NA,TRBJ2-7,TGCGCCAGCGAGTGGCGGGGGAGCTCCTACGAGCAGTACTTC,CASEWRGSSYEQYF
TRBV7-9,NA,NA,TRBJ2-3,TGTGCCAGCAGCTTACTAGCGAGAAGCACAGATACGCAGTATTTT,CASSLLARSTDTQYF
TRBV5-6,NA,NA,TRBJ2-7,TGTGCCAGCAGCCAGGACACCTCCTACGAGCAGTACTTC,CASSQDTSYEQYF
TRBV4-3,NA,NA,TRBJ2-1,TGCGCCAGCAGCCAAGATAGGAGGGGAAGTTACAATGAGCAGTTCTTC,CASSQDRRGSYNEQFF
TRBV19,TRBD2,NA,TRBJ2-3,TGTGCCAGTAGTATAGCGCTAGCGGGCATCTCTACGCAGTATTTT,CASSIALAGISTQYF
TRBV11-3,TRBD1,NA,TRBJ1-3,TGTGCCAGCAGACCCCGGACAGGGCTCTCTGGAAACACCATATATTTT,CASRPRTGLSGNTIYF
TRBV24-1,NA,NA,TRBJ1-3,TGTGCCACCAGGGATGGCAACTGCGACTCTGGAAACACCATATATTTT,CATRDGNCDSGNTIYF
TRBV5-5,NA,NA,TRBJ2-1,TGTGCCAGCAGCTACGAAGGGGGATTTTACAATGAGCAGTTCTTC,CASSYEGGFYNEQFF
TRBV5-1,TRBD2,NA,TRBJ2-5,TGCGCCAGCAGCCGGAGCGGGGGGCCGGAAGAGACCCAGTACTTC,CASSRSGGPEETQYF
TRBV7-2,NA,NA,TRBJ1-4,TGTGCCAGCAGCTTAGTTCGAGGGGAAAAACTGTTTTTT,CASSLVRGEKLFF
TRBV27,NA,NA,TRBJ1-2,TGTGCCAGCAGTTTAGGGGCAGGAAGGGATGGCTACACCTTC,CASSLGAGRDGYTF
TRBV15,TRBD1,NA,TRBJ2-7,TGTGCCACCAGCCTTGACAGGGGCTACGAGCAGTACTTC,CATSLDRGYEQYF
TRBV4-1,TRBD1,NA,TRBJ1-4,TGCGCCAGCAGCCAAAGGGGGACAGACGATGAAAAACTGTTTTTT,CASSQRGTDDEKLFF
TRBV29-1,TRBD1,NA,TRBJ2-7,TGCAGCGTTGCCAGAGAACAGGGGCCTTACGAGCAGTACTTC,CSVAREQGPYEQYF
TRBV7-9,NA,NA,TRBJ1-3,TGTGCCAGCAGCTCAAACCTTGACAGGAGCTCTGGAAACACCATATATTTT,CASSSNLDRSSGNTIYF
TRBV23-1,NA,once,TRBJ2-7,TGCGCCAGCAGTCAACTGGCAGGTAGCTCCTACGAGCAGTACTTC,CASSQLAGSSYEQYF
TRBV7-6,TRBD2,NA,TRBJ2-2,TGTGCCAGCAGTTCCACTAGCGGGGGCCCCACCGGGGAGCTGTTTTTT,CASSSTSGGPTGELFF
TRBV4-1,TRBD1,once,TRBJ1-5,TGCGCCAGCAGCCGACTTATACAGGGGAATCAGCCCCAGCATTTT,CASSRLIQGNQPQHF
TRBV5-1,NA,NA,TRBJ1-1,TGCGCCAGCAGCACCTCCTCCAGGGAAACTGAAGCTTTCTTT,CASSTSSRETEAFF
TRBV3-1/TRBV3-2,TRBD2,NA,TRBJ2-1,TGTGCCAGCAGCCAGGGAGGGAATGAGCAGTTCTTC,CASSQGGNEQFF
TRBV5-4,NA,few,TRBJ1-3,TGTGCCAGCAGCTTGAACGGGAGAGGTGGAAACACCATATATTTT,CASSLNGRGGNTIYF
TRBV20-1,NA,NA,TRBJ2-7,TGCAGTGCTAGTTCTGGGGTGGGCTACGAGCAGTACTTC,CSASSGVGYEQYF
TRBV13,NA,NA,TRBJ1-3,TGTGCCAGCAGCTTGGGACCAGGGAACTCTGGAAACACCATATATTTT,CASSLGPGNSGNTIYF
TRBV27,NA,NA,TRBJ2-7,TGTGCCAGCAGTTCATACGACAGGTACGAGCAGTACTTC,CASSSYDRYEQYF